This T cell receptor beta chain was captured in a study of monozygotic twins with inflammatory bowel disease. This CDR3 spans 14 amino acids. Germline V gene sequence: CDR1 DFQATT, CDR2 SNEGSKA (reference sequence). Study results and limitations: The inverse Simpson measure of TCRbeta diversity was lower in IBD patients than in healthy co-twins. IBD patients exhibited fewer clonotypes shared with other individuals than healthy twins, particularly with disease activity.

Addition of UMIs with a 6-nucleotide sample barcode was achieved by template switching. PCR of TCRalpha and TCRbeta cDNA was nested, with two rounds of about 15 and 9 cycles. TCRdb processed the 5' RACE reads again and assigns one entry to each CDR3 protein, with no DNA. The sample table includes roughly 100,000 distinct CDR3 sequences. Turning to this clonotype: The antigen is unknown.

What was sequenced was blood. The receptor's source is a human donor with ulcerative colitis or Crohn's disease, or a healthy co-twin of an affected twin (not recorded which). J is TRBJ1-2 and V is TRBV20-1. This chain's CDR3 is CSARDHRHFYGYTF.